Following are 27 T cell receptor beta chains from one sample sequenced in a study of cytomegalovirus exposure and HLA in healthy donors. Primers included in the PCR were 60 Vbeta and 13 Jbeta primers. The table came from immunoSEQ multiplex PCR; TCRdb's copy has only in-frame clones and leaves some out. The sample lists about 160,000 clones, over 60% seen once, with approximately 0.76% in the top ten. The sample consisted of PBMCs. The source of these receptors is a female donor in good health and CMV-seronegative.

The V and J genes are TRBV6-5 and TRBJ2-7; weak D call: TRBD1 (6 bases). CDR1 and CDR2 (germline): MNHEY, SVGAGI. V gave up 6 bases and J gave up 6 bases, with 15 bases separating them. CDR3 length equals 13 residues. The CDR3 nucleotides read TGTGCCAGCAGCGTCACAGGGTTTGGCGAGCAGTACTTC. As protein: CASSVTGFGEQYF.

The chain has TRBV7-6 and TRBJ2-7; TRBD1 matches at 8 bases. Germline lookup yields CDR1 SGHVS and CDR2 FNYEAQ. CDR3 size: 13 residues. After removal of 5 bases from V and 7 bases from J, the junction contained 7 bases not matched to a gene. CDR3 bases: TGTGCCAGCAGCAAGTGGACAGGGTGGGAGCAGTACTTC. It yields the protein CASSKWTGWEQYF.

This chain links TRBV6-1 with TRBJ2-2; TRBD1 matches at 12 bases. The CDR3 loop spans 15 amino acids. The V segment lost 7 bases and the J segment 6 bases; nucleotides outside the gene matches: 6. The germline V gene has CDR1 MNHNS and CDR2 SASEGT. The CDR3 protein is CASTLGTGGPGELFF. CDR3 DNA: TGTGCCAGCACTCTAGGGACAGGGGGCCCCGGGGAGCTGTTTTTT.

The V and J genes are TRBV6-1 and TRBJ2-7; possible D gene TRBD1, 6 bases. Trimming stripped 3 bases from V and 2 bases from J, with 11 bases between. This CDR3 is built from 14 residues. Germline V gene data show CDR1 as MNHNS and CDR2 as SASEGT. CDR3 coding DNA: TGTGCCAGCAGTGATTCAGGGGTTCCCTACGAGCAGTACTTC. It codes for CASSDSGVPYEQYF.

The chain employs TRBV5-6 and TRBJ2-5, with 10 bases matching TRBD1. The germline V gene encodes CDR1 SGHDT and CDR2 YYEEEE. The CDR3 is 15 residues long. J gave up 2 bases and V 0 bases, and 1 base lay outside the gene matches. CDR3 loop: CASSLVGQGQETQYF. In nucleotides, the CDR3 is TGTGCCAGCAGCTTGGTGGGACAGGGGCAAGAGACCCAGTACTTC.

The DNA of the CDR3 is TGTGCCAGTAGTCCGGAGGGACAGGGGAGGACTGAAGCTTTCTTT. It encodes CASSPEGQGRTEAFF. The chain carries TRBV19 and TRBJ1-1; TRBD1 agrees at 10 bases. The germline V gene has CDR1 LNHDA and CDR2 SQIVND (reference sequence). With 5 bases clipped from V and 5 bases from J, the junction kept 8 bases outside the gene matches. The CDR3 extends over 15 amino acids.

The chain employs TRBV6-5 and TRBJ1-6, with D perhaps TRBD1 (6 bases). The CDR3 has 14 amino acids. Trimming took off 8 bases at V and 7 bases at J, with 15 bases between the two ends. Germline CDR1 MNHEY, CDR2 SVGAGI. CDR3 nucleotides: TGTGCCAGCTCCCCCCAGGGGTGGAATTCACCCCTCCACTTT. This encodes CASSPQGWNSPLHF.

The CDR3: CASSLRPGQLSSYNSPLHF. CDR3 nucleotides: TGTGCCAGCAGCTTGCGTCCGGGACAGTTAAGCTCCTATAATTCACCCCTCCACTTT. V usage is TRBV5-8 and J usage is TRBJ1-6; 7 nucleotides line up with TRBD1. Germline-derived CDR1 and CDR2 are SGHTS and YDEGEE. The J segment lost 0 bases and the V segment lost 1 base, leaving 10 bases of the junction unmatched. This CDR3 has 19 amino acids.

V usage is TRBV4-2 and J usage is TRBJ2-2; D may be TRBD1 (6 bases). Per germline, CDR1 LGHNA and CDR2 YNFKEQ. V lost 2 bases and J lost 6, with 10 bases in between. CDR3 length equals 14 residues. DNA of the CDR3: TGTGCCAGCAGCCAACTTGAGGGGGCCGGGGAGCTGTTTTTT. Translating it yields CASSQLEGAGELFF.

The chain recombines TRBV4-2 with TRBJ2-1; possibly TRBD2 for D (7 bases). Trimming removed 0 bases at V and 7 bases at J, with 19 bases between. The CDR3 covers 17 residues. The germline V gene encodes CDR1 LGHNA and CDR2 YNFKEQ. The CDR3 sequence is CASSQDRAGATLNEQFF. Here the CDR3 DNA reads TGTGCCAGCAGCCAAGATCGCGCGGGGGCGACTCTAAATGAGCAGTTCTTC.

This chain links TRBV27 with TRBJ1-5; 7 bases are a match to TRBD1. Unmatched junction bases numbered 19, after V lost 5 bases and J lost 9 bases. Germline V CDR1 and CDR2: MNHEY, SMNVEV (reference sequence). The CDR3 contains 17 residues. CDR3 loop: CASSQEGTAFSVRPQHF. Written as DNA, the CDR3 is TGTGCCAGCAGTCAGGAAGGGACAGCTTTTTCTGTGCGGCCCCAGCATTTT.

This clone was detected once. J is TRBJ2-1 and V is TRBV20-1; possibly TRBD2 for D (6 bases). The length of the CDR3 is 11 residues. Trimming removed 5 bases from V and 7 bases from J, with 9 bases in between. Germline CDR1 reads DFQATT; CDR2 reads SNEGSKA (reference sequence). Written as DNA, the CDR3 is TGCAGTGCTCGACTAGATAATGAGCAGTTCTTC. Translation gives CSARLDNEQFF.

The table lists this clone with a few counts. The chain joins TRBV5-1 to TRBJ2-1, with TRBD1 matching over 9 bases. V lost 2 bases and J lost 5; bases outside the gene matches: 5. Germline CDR1 is SGHRS and CDR2 is YFSETQ. The CDR3 covers 15 residues. The CDR3 loop is CASSLSQGAHNEQFF. CDR3 coding DNA: TGCGCCAGCAGCTTATCACAGGGGGCCCACAATGAGCAGTTCTTC.

The chain couples TRBV19 to TRBJ2-3; D is possibly TRBD2 (6 bases). The ends were cut back, 4 bases at V and 1 base at J, with 15 bases in the middle. The germline V gene has CDR1 LNHDA and CDR2 SQIVND (reference sequence). The CDR3 extends over 16 amino acids. The CDR3 sequence: CASSTSRTGGTDTQYF. CDR3 nucleotide sequence: TGTGCCAGTAGTACTAGTCGGACGGGGGGCACAGATACGCAGTATTTT.

The chain employs TRBV7-2 and TRBJ1-5; D may be TRBD1 (5 bases). Germline V gene data show CDR1 as SGHTA and CDR2 as FQGNSA. The V and J ends lost 5 bases and 6 bases respectively, with 20 bases between them. The CDR3 consists of 16 residues. The CDR3, as DNA: TGTGCCAGCAGCCGGACTAGGGGAAGGGCGGGTCAGCCCCAGCATTTT. It translates to CASSRTRGRAGQPQHF.

The V gene is TRBV5-1, the J gene TRBJ2-3; the match to TRBD2 covers 8 bases. Germline assignment: CDR1 SGHRS and CDR2 YFSETQ. Losses at the gene ends were 1 base for V and 2 bases for J; bases not matched to a gene: 6. CDR3 size: 16 residues. The CDR3 loop is CASSLQSGGFTDTQYF. The DNA for the CDR3 is TGCGCCAGCAGCTTGCAGAGCGGGGGCTTCACAGATACGCAGTATTTT.

The chain combines TRBV15 with TRBJ2-5; D remains ambiguous. The CDR3 runs 13 residues. Germline assignment: CDR1 LNHNV and CDR2 YYDKDF (reference sequence). Trimming cost V 5 bases and J 2 bases, with 9 bases left between them. The CDR3 region is CATSGRLQETQYF. CDR3 nucleotide sequence: TGTGCCACCAGCGGGCGTTTACAAGAGACCCAGTACTTC.

The chain uses TRBV29-1 and TRBJ1-1; D gene ambiguous. V was trimmed by 0 bases and J by 5 bases, leaving 19 bases between them. This CDR3 is built from 16 residues. Germline V lookup: CDR1 SQVTM, CDR2 ANQGSEA. The CDR3 reads CSVEDKEASSGTEAFF. DNA of the CDR3: TGCAGCGTTGAAGATAAGGAGGCCTCAAGCGGTACTGAAGCTTTCTTT.

This clone appeared a single time. This rearrangement joins TRBV4-1 to TRBJ2-7; D gene unclear. Trimming pared 1 base from V and 6 bases from J, leaving 7 bases between. This CDR3 comprises 12 residues. Germline V gives CDR1 MGHRA, CDR2 YSYEKL. CDR3 sequence (DNA): TGCGCCAGCAGCCAAGTCATCGGCGAGCAGTACTTC. Translating it yields CASSQVIGEQYF.

This chain joins TRBV5-4 and TRBJ2-3; 7 bases are shared with TRBD2. V lost 3 bases and J lost 1; bases outside the gene matches: 8. In germline, CDR1 is SGHNT, CDR2 YYREEE (reference sequence). The CDR3 runs to 16 residues. CDR3 sequence: CASSSPPSGGTDTQYF. DNA for the CDR3: TGTGCCAGCAGCTCCCCCCCTAGCGGTGGCACAGATACGCAGTATTTT. Looking up the rest from reference TRBV5-4 and TRBJ2-3 gives the full variable domain: ETGVTQSPTHLIKTRGQQVTLRCSSQSGHNTVSWYQQALGQGPQFIFQYYREEENGRGNFPPRFSGLQFPNYSSELNVNALELDDSALYLCASSSPPSGGTDTQYFGPGTRLTVL.

The rearrangement links TRBV7-2 to TRBJ2-1; the match to TRBD1 covers 9 bases. CDR3 length: 15 amino acids. V gave up 2 bases and J gave up 7 bases; unmatched junction bases: 6. The germline gives CDR1 SGHTA, CDR2 FQGNSA. The CDR3 loop is CASSLWGQGVNEQFF. CDR3 DNA: TGTGCCAGCAGCTTATGGGGACAGGGCGTGAATGAGCAGTTCTTC.

The rearrangement links TRBV30 to TRBJ1-2, with 10 bases fitting TRBD1. V lost 2 bases, J lost 2 bases, and 5 bases stayed unmatched. The germline gives CDR1 GTSNPN, CDR2 SVGIG (reference sequence). This CDR3 has 15 amino acids. In DNA form, the CDR3 reads TGTGCCTGGAGTCTGCGGACAGGGGGAAACTATGGCTACACCTTC. Its protein is CAWSLRTGGNYGYTF.

The table lists this clone with a few counts. The chain combines TRBV5-1 with TRBJ1-1; TRBD1 is a possible D gene (5 bases). The CDR3 has 14 amino acids. The ends were cut back, 4 bases at V and 3 bases at J, with 13 bases in the middle. Germline values: CDR1 SGHRS, CDR2 YFSETQ. The CDR3 protein is CASSRIATDTEAFF. The DNA of the CDR3 is TGCGCCAGCAGCAGGATTGCGACAGACACTGAAGCTTTCTTT. Variable domain in full (rest from reference TRBV5-1 and TRBJ1-1): KAGVTQTPRYLIKTRGQQVTLSCSPISGHRSVSWYQQTPGQGLQFLFEYFSETQRNKGNFPGRFSGRQFSNSRSEMNVSTLELGDSALYLCASSRIATDTEAFFGQGTRLTVV.

To note about this clone: At one end, the junction sequence differs from germline, possibly due to a read error. This rearrangement joins TRBV7-9 to TRBJ1-2; D unclear. Germline CDR1 and CDR2: SEHNR and FQNEAQ (reference sequence). CDR3 length: 14 amino acids. The CDR3 DNA sequence: TGTTCCAGCAGCCCTCGGACTGCAAGCTATGGCTACACCTTC. It translates to CSSSPRTASYGYTF.

CDR3 protein: CASRTRAGNQPQHF. CDR3 DNA: TGTGCCAGTAGGACACGTGCCGGCAATCAGCCCCAGCATTTT. This rearrangement joins TRBV19 to TRBJ1-5, with D uncertain. This CDR3 is 14 amino acids long. Trimming removed 6 bases at V and 2 bases at J, with 11 bases between. Per the germline V gene, CDR1 is LNHDA and CDR2 is SQIVND (reference sequence).

The chain carries TRBV28 and TRBJ1-2; D gene unclear. V shed 8 bases and J shed 2 bases, with 9 bases lying between them. The CDR3 sequence is 12 residues long. CDR1 is MDHEN, CDR2 SYDVKM, per germline. CDR3 sequence: CASLTLNYGYTF. CDR3 nucleotides: TGTGCCAGCCTGACACTCAACTATGGCTACACCTTC.

The rearrangement uses TRBV19 and TRBJ1-1, with D possibly matching TRBD1 (5 bases). CDR3 size: 12 residues. The germline CDR1 and CDR2 sequences are LNHDA and SQIVND (reference sequence). Trimming left V 10 bases short and J 5 bases short, with 14 bases between. CDR3 amino acids: CATHAQGTEAFF. DNA for the CDR3: TGTGCCACCCACGCGCAGGGAACTGAAGCTTTCTTT.